This record concerns one T cell receptor (beta chain) sequence. The data belong to a study of blood T cell repertoires in COVID-19. In the authors' methods: Estimation of nucleated cell counts was performed using reference gene primer amplification. Sequencing used immunoSEQ multiplex PCR; TCRdb keeps in-frame clones, though not all of them. Clone size and the V and J calls come from that table; the DNA yielded D and trimming. The profile shows about 190,000 clones, around four fifths of them singletons. This CDR3 has 16 amino acids. Germline V lookup: CDR1 PRHDT, CDR2 FYEKMQ (reference sequence). Trimming shortened V by 2 bases and J by 2 bases, and 15 bases separated the two germline ends.

The sample comprised peripheral blood. This TCR was sampled from an elderly woman with active or convalescent COVID-19. V gene TRBV13 combines with J gene TRBJ1-2; a possible D gene is TRBD1 (6 bases). The CDR3 nucleotides are TGTGCCAGCAGCTTACCGGGGGGCCAAAGAAACTATGGCTACACCTTC. Translating it yields CASSLPGGQRNYGYTF.